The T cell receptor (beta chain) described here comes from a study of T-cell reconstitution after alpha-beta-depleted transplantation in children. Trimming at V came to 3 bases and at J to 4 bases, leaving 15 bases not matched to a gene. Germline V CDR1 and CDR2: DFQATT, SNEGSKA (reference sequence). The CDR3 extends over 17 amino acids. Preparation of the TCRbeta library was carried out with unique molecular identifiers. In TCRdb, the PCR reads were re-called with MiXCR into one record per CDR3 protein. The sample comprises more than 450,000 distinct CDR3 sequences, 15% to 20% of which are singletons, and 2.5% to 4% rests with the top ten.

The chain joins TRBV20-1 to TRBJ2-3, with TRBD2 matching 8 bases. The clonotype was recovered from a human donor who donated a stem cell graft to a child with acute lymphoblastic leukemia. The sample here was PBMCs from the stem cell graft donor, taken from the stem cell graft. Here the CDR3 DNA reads TGCAGTGCTAGGTCTCAGCGGGAGTTTTTTAACCCAGATACGCAGTATTTT. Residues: CSARSQREFFNPDTQYF.